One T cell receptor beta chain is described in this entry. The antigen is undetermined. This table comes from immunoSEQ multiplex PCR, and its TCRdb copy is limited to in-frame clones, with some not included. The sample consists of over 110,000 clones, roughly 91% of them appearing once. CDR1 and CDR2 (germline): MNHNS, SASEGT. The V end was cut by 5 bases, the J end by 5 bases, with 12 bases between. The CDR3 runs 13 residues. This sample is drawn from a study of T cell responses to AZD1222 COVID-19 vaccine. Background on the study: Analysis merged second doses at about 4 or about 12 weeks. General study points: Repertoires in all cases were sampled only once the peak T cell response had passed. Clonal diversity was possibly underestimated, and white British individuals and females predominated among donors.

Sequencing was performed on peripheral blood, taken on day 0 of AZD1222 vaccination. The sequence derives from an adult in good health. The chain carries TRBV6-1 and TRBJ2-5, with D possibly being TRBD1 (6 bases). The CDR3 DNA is TGTGCCAGCAGTTTTTGGCAGGGGGAGACCCAGTACTTC. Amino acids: CASSFWQGETQYF.